This T cell receptor beta chain comes out of a study of regulatory T cells in long-lasting Graves disease. Time point meaning: newly diagnosed GD, antithyroid drugs for less than 3 months. Generation of the TCR library employed RNA extracted from PBMCs. In this sample, this clonotype turned up many times. Building of the TCR beta libraries involved iRepertoire HTBI primers and Arm-PCR of CDR3 regions. One entry per CDR3 protein results from TCRdb running MiXCR on the multiplex PCR reads. The data hold a few hundred thousand distinct CDR3 sequences, with 13% to 15% observed a single time. Germline V gene lookup returns CDR1 SNHLY and CDR2 FYNNEI. This CDR3 has 15 residues. V shed 3 bases and J shed 1 base, with 12 bases lying between them. The sample also formed part of further work on T cells in Graves' hyperthyroidism and ophthalmopathy.

The V call is TRBV2, the J call TRBJ1-1; the D gene is possibly TRBD1 (5 bases). The TCR comes from a woman in her forties or fifties with Graves disease. The sample in question was peripheral blood mononuclear cells (PBMCs), obtained at new diagnosis, from a patient treated with antithyroid drugs. This CDR3 reads CASSDRRGTNTEAFF. CDR3 nucleotide sequence: TGTGCCAGCAGTGATCGGCGAGGGACGAACACTGAAGCTTTCTTT.